A selection of T cell receptor beta chains follows, all from one sample in a study of cytomegalovirus exposure and HLA in healthy donors. TCRdb's copy holds only in-frame clones and misses some; the assay was immunoSEQ multiplex PCR. This table holds more than 90,000 clones, under 85% found once. Sequencing was performed on PBMCs. These receptors were taken from a woman in her 40s in good health and CMV-seropositive. CDR3s include the opening cysteine and the closing phenylalanine or tryptophan. D genes are given only for firm matches. Clone size is stated in some rows and not others, as once, few, many or a class when expanded.

V: TRBV6-6
J: TRBJ1-2
size: -
D: -
CDR3: CASSYGEDYGYPF
DNA: TGTGCCAGCAGTTACGGGGAAGACTATGGCTACCCCTTC

V: TRBV10-2
J: TRBJ2-5
size: few
D: TRBD2
CDR3: CASSAGGGSQETQYF
DNA: TGCGCCAGCAGTGCGGGCGGGGGGTCCCAAGAGACCCAGTACTTC

V: TRBV5-1
J: TRBJ2-7
size: -
D: -
CDR3: CASSLTGVAYEQYF
DNA: TGCGCCAGCAGCCTGACAGGAGTAGCCTACGAGCAGTACTTC

V: TRBV9
J: TRBJ1-4
size: -
D: TRBD1
CDR3: CASSPQGTARREKLFF
DNA: TGTGCCAGCAGCCCCCAGGGGACAGCGCGGAGGGAAAAACTGTTTTTT

V: TRBV6-4
J: TRBJ2-2
size: few
D: -
CDR3: CASSDSDTGELFF
DNA: TGTGCCAGCAGTGACTCCGACACCGGGGAGCTGTTTTTT

V: TRBV9
J: TRBJ1-1
size: -
D: -
CDR3: CASSVGGFGAEAFF
DNA: TGTGCCAGCAGCGTAGGAGGGTTTGGAGCTGAAGCTTTCTTT

V: TRBV10-1
J: TRBJ2-7
size: few
D: TRBD1
CDR3: CASSEGTGVDEQYF
DNA: TGCGCCAGCAGTGAGGGCACAGGGGTCGACGAGCAGTACTTC

V: TRBV7-3
J: TRBJ1-5
size: -
D: -
CDR3: CASSLSNSNQPQHF
DNA: TGTGCCAGCAGCTTATCCAATAGCAATCAGCCCCAGCATTTT

V: TRBV6-1
J: TRBJ1-1
size: -
D: -
CDR3: CAGCGGEGSWTEAFF
DNA: TGTGCCGGATGTGGCGGGGAGGGGAGTTGGACTGAAGCTTTCTTT

V: TRBV7-9
J: TRBJ2-3
size: few
D: -
CDR3: CASSFYGGTDTQYF
DNA: TGTGCCAGCAGCTTTTACGGGGGCACAGATACGCAGTATTTT

V: TRBV2
J: TRBJ2-1
size: -
D: TRBD2
CDR3: CASSLRELVNNEQFF
DNA: TGTGCCAGCAGTTTGCGGGAGCTGGTAAACAATGAGCAGTTCTTC

V: TRBV7-7
J: TRBJ2-3
size: -
D: TRBD2
CDR3: CASSLIAGGVDTQYF
DNA: TGTGCTAGCAGCTTAATAGCGGGAGGAGTAGATACGCAGTATTTT

V: TRBV5-1
J: TRBJ1-2
size: -
D: -
CDR3: CASSSTENYGYTF
DNA: TGCGCCAGCAGCTCCACAGAAAACTATGGCTACACCTTC

V: TRBV5-1
J: TRBJ2-2
size: -
D: -
CDR3: CASREGTGELFF
DNA: TGCGCCAGCAGGGAGGGCACCGGGGAGCTGTTTTTT

V: TRBV13
J: TRBJ1-1
size: -
D: -
CDR3: CASSSQPSGTEAFF
DNA: TGTGCCAGCAGCTCTCAACCGAGTGGCACTGAAGCTTTCTTT

V: TRBV5-1
J: TRBJ2-3
size: few
D: -
CDR3: CASSLGNSGSTDTQYF
DNA: TGCGCCAGCAGCTTGGGCAACAGCGGGAGCACAGATACGCAGTATTTT

V: TRBV5-1
J: TRBJ2-5
size: -
D: -
CDR3: CASSLDMQETQYF
DNA: TGCGCCAGCAGCTTGGACATGCAAGAGACCCAGTACTTC

V: TRBV7-9
J: TRBJ1-1
size: -
D: -
CDR3: CASSLARRDEAFF
DNA: TGTGCCAGCAGCTTAGCGAGGCGGGATGAAGCTTTCTTT

V: TRBV29-1
J: TRBJ1-2
size: -
D: TRBD1
CDR3: CSVDPAGTGVGGYTF
DNA: TGCAGCGTTGACCCAGCGGGGACAGGGGTTGGTGGCTACACCTTC

V: TRBV30
J: TRBJ2-7
size: -
D: -
CDR3: CAWSVAYEQYF
DNA: TGTGCCTGGAGTGTTGCGTACGAGCAGTACTTC

V: TRBV10-3
J: TRBJ2-1
size: -
D: TRBD2
CDR3: CAISLVSSGSYNEQFF
DNA: TGTGCCATCAGCCTAGTATCTAGCGGCTCCTACAATGAGCAGTTCTTC

V: TRBV4-2
J: TRBJ1-4
size: -
D: -
CDR3: CASSQDGGAPFAVEKLFF
DNA: TGTGCCAGCAGCCAAGATGGAGGGGCGCCCTTCGCGGTCGAAAAACTGTTTTTT

V: TRBV6-5
J: TRBJ1-4
size: -
D: -
CDR3: CASSYGQLGGIEKLFF
DNA: TGTGCCAGCAGTTACGGCCAGCTTGGGGGGATTGAAAAACTGTTTTTT

V: TRBV4-2
J: TRBJ2-1
size: -
D: TRBD2
CDR3: CASSQVPPGLRDNEQFF
DNA: TGTGCCAGCAGCCAAGTTCCTCCGGGACTAAGGGACAATGAGCAGTTCTTC

V: TRBV28
J: TRBJ2-7
size: few
D: TRBD1
CDR3: CASSSPYPPGQGIYEQYF
DNA: TGTGCCAGCAGTTCCCCATACCCTCCGGGACAGGGGATTTACGAGCAGTACTTC

V: TRBV30
J: TRBJ2-7
size: -
D: TRBD1
CDR3: CAWRGTGRYEQYF
DNA: TGTGCCTGGAGGGGGACAGGGCGCTACGAGCAGTACTTC

V: TRBV6-5
J: TRBJ2-3
size: -
D: -
CDR3: CASSNSPQAPAGTQYF
DNA: TGTGCCAGCAGTAACTCCCCCCAGGCCCCCGCAGGTACGCAGTATTTT

V: TRBV14
J: TRBJ2-5
size: -
D: -
CDR3: CASSHGETQYF
DNA: TGTGCCAGCAGCCACGGGGAGACCCAGTACTTC

V: TRBV5-6
J: TRBJ1-6
size: -
D: -
CDR3: CASSFGPSLDNSPLHF
DNA: TGTGCCAGCTCTTTTGGTCCCTCACTTGATAATTCACCCCTCCACTTT

V: TRBV5-6
J: TRBJ1-2
size: -
D: TRBD1
CDR3: CASSPGQGYGYTF
DNA: TGTGCCAGCAGCCCGGGACAGGGTTATGGCTACACCTTC

V: TRBV2
J: TRBJ2-7
size: -
D: TRBD1
CDR3: CASRHPGQGTAYEQYF
DNA: TGTGCCAGCAGACATCCGGGACAGGGGACGGCCTACGAGCAGTACTTC

V: TRBV5-1
J: TRBJ1-1
size: once
D: -
CDR3: CASSLAGRQNTEAFF
DNA: TGCGCCAGCAGCTTGGCCGGCAGGCAGAACACTGAAGCTTTCTTT

V: TRBV5-1
J: TRBJ2-2
size: -
D: -
CDR3: CATPQAPTGELFF
DNA: TGCGCCACCCCGCAAGCGCCGACCGGGGAGCTGTTTTTT

V: TRBV4-2
J: TRBJ2-1
size: once
D: -
CDR3: CASSNGGMANEQFF
DNA: TGTGCCAGCAGCAATGGGGGCATGGCCAATGAGCAGTTCTTC

V: TRBV5-1
J: TRBJ2-7
size: once
D: TRBD1
CDR3: CASSRGDRGGREQYF
DNA: TGCGCCAGCAGCCGAGGTGACAGGGGGGGTCGCGAGCAGTACTTC

V: TRBV6-1
J: TRBJ2-7
size: -
D: -
CDR3: CASSSFRSSYEQYF
DNA: TGTGCCAGCAGTTCGTTTAGGAGCTCCTACGAGCAGTACTTC

V: TRBV6-1
J: TRBJ1-3
size: -
D: -
CDR3: CASSVGGTVSGNTIYF
DNA: TGTGCCAGCAGTGTTGGGGGGACCGTCTCTGGAAACACCATATATTTT

V: TRBV2
J: TRBJ2-7
size: few
D: -
CDR3: CASTQGRAYEQYF
DNA: TGTGCCAGTACCCAGGGCAGAGCCTACGAGCAGTACTTC

V: TRBV7-6
J: TRBJ2-2
size: few
D: -
CDR3: CASSLGLTGSGELFF
DNA: TGTGCCAGCAGCTTAGGTCTTACTGGTTCCGGGGAGCTGTTTTTT

V: TRBV5-1
J: TRBJ1-1
size: -
D: -
CDR3: CASSLVGIMNTEAFF
DNA: TGCGCCAGCAGCTTGGTGGGCATCATGAACACTGAAGCTTTCTTT

V: TRBV28
J: TRBJ1-3
size: -
D: TRBD1
CDR3: CASSSGTGRNTIYF
DNA: TGTGCCAGCAGTTCCGGGACAGGGAGAAACACCATATATTTT

V: TRBV5-1
J: TRBJ2-3
size: -
D: TRBD2
CDR3: CASSLDASGSTDTQYF
DNA: TGCGCCAGCAGCTTGGATGCTAGCGGGAGCACAGATACGCAGTATTTT

V: TRBV9
J: TRBJ1-1
size: -
D: TRBD1
CDR3: CASSATWTGDTEAFF
DNA: TGTGCCAGCAGCGCGACTTGGACAGGGGACACTGAAGCTTTCTTT

V: TRBV18
J: TRBJ1-5
size: -
D: TRBD1
CDR3: CASSPDRYNQPQHF
DNA: TGTGCCAGCTCTCCGGACAGGTACAATCAGCCCCAGCATTTT

V: TRBV28
J: TRBJ1-5
size: -
D: -
CDR3: CASSLVGATSNQPQHF
DNA: TGTGCCAGCAGTTTAGTGGGGGCAACTAGCAATCAGCCCCAGCATTTT

V: TRBV7-9
J: TRBJ2-5
size: -
D: -
CDR3: CASSLDIWRSGETQYF
DNA: TGTGCCAGCAGCTTGGATATCTGGAGGAGTGGAGAGACCCAGTACTTC

V: TRBV11-2
J: TRBJ1-4
size: -
D: TRBD1
CDR3: CASSPGTGGGEKLFF
DNA: TGTGCCAGCAGCCCGGGGACAGGGGGAGGAGAAAAACTGTTTTTT

V: TRBV5-1
J: TRBJ2-1
size: -
D: TRBD1
CDR3: CASSSGQGKNNEQFF
DNA: TGCGCCAGCAGCTCAGGACAGGGGAAGAACAATGAGCAGTTCTTC

V: TRBV29-1
J: TRBJ2-7
size: -
D: TRBD2
CDR3: CSVVASGTSYEQYF
DNA: TGCAGCGTTGTGGCTAGCGGAACTTCCTACGAGCAGTACTTC

V: TRBV5-1
J: TRBJ2-5
size: -
D: TRBD1
CDR3: CASSLQGRQETQYF
DNA: TGCGCCAGCAGCTTACAGGGGAGACAAGAGACCCAGTACTTC

V: TRBV5-1
J: TRBJ2-2
size: -
D: -
CDR3: CASSLGDLNTGELFF
DNA: TGCGCCAGCAGCTTGGGAGATCTGAACACCGGGGAGCTGTTTTTT